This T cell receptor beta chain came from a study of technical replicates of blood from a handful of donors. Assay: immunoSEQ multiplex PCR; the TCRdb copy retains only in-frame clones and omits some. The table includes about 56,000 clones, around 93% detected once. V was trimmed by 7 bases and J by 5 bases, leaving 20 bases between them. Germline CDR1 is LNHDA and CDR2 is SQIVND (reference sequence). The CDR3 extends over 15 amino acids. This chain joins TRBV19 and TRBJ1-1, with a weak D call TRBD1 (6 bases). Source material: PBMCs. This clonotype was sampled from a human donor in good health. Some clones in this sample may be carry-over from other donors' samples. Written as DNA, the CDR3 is TGTGCCAGTACCAGAAAACAGGGTGGCTCGACTGAAGCTTTCTTT. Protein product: CASTRKQGGSTEAFF.